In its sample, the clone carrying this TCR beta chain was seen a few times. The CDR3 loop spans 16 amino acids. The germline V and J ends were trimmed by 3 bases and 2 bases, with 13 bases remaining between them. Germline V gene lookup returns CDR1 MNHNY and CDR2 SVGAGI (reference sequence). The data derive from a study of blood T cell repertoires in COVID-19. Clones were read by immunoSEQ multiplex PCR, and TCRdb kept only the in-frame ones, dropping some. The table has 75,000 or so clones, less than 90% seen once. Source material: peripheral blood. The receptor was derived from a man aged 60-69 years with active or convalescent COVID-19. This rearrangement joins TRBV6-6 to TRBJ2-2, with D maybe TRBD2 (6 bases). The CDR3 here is CASSYRPSANTGELFF. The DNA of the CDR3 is TGTGCCAGCAGTTATCGTCCTAGCGCTAACACCGGGGAGCTGTTTTTT.